A selection of T cell receptor beta chains follows, all from one sample in a study of T cell responses to AZD1222 COVID-19 vaccine. TCRdb's table, derived via immunoSEQ multiplex PCR, lists solely in-frame clones and lacks some. The data contain around 140,000 clones, 92% of them singletons. The input for sequencing was peripheral blood, taken 28 days after the second AZD1222 dose. These receptors were taken from an adult who received the AZD1222 COVID-19 vaccine. Both conserved end residues are part of each CDR3. Not every row has a clone size; where given, it reads once, few, many or a size class.

clone_size	v_call	cdr3_aa
NA	TRBV10-1	CASSQGLAGVRYEQFF
once	TRBV6-5	CASSYSSGGNTGELFF
NA	TRBV3-1/TRBV3-2	CASSRIRSGELFF
once	TRBV7-6	CASSSLTGETNEKLFF
NA	TRBV4-3	CASSQSLGDAYGYTF
NA	TRBV7-2	CASRSGGTYNEQFF
NA	TRBV7-5	CARTRTGLGLGYGYTF
NA	TRBV2	CASSGGQINSPLHF
NA	TRBV2	CASSPGHSNQPQHF
NA	TRBV6-4	CASSEAGVEVETQYF
NA	TRBV27	CASRGQGETQYF
few	TRBV4-1	CASSQGGDRAGLFF
NA	TRBV20-1	CSAGEGEKLFF
NA	TRBV29-1	CSVEQSTDTQYF
once	TRBV19	CASTMDTSYSF
NA	TRBV18	CASSRGNSGANVLTF
once	TRBV28	CASSLSPGLGSLTDTQYF
NA	TRBV11-2	CASRFPQGEQNTEAFF
NA	TRBV11-1	CASSSRQGDYGYTF
NA	TRBV6-2/TRBV6-3	CASSRNDGVPFF
NA	TRBV2	CASTAAEGQPQHF
NA	TRBV9	CASSARGDSGGQPQHF